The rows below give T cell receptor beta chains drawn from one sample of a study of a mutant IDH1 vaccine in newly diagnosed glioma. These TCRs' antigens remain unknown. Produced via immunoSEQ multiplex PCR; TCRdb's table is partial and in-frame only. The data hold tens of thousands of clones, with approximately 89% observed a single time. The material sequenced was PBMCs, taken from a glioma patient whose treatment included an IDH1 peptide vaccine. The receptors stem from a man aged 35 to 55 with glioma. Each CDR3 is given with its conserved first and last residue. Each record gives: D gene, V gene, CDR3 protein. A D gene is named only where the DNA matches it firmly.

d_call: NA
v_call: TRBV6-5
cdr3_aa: CASSGTTDTQYF

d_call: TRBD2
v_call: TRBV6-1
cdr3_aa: CASSAFGGGNTGELFF

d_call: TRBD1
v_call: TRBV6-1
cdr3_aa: CASRPRQGSNEKLFF

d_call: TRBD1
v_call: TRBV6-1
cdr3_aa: CASSVQGEETQYF

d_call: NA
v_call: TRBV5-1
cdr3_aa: CASGGRDVGTQYF

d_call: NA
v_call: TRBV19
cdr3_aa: CASSEGRPMPQYF

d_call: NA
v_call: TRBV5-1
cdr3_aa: CASSLAGEAYGYTF

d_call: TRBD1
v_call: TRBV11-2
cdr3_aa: CASSLGTGDGETQYF

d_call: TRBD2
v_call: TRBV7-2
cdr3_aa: CASLAGSRSYNEQFF

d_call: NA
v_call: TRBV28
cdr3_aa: CASSLGQMNTEAFF

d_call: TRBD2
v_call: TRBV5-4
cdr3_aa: CASSPRTSGGLGEQYF

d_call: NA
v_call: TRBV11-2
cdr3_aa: CASSLTGNTGELFF

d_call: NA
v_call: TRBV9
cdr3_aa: CASSVNWGNTEAFF

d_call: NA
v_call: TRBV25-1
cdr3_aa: CASSEYVRSSGNTIYF

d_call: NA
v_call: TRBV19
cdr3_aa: CASSNWYLGNTEAFF

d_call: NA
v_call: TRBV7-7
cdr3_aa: CASSRDPTPPGELFF

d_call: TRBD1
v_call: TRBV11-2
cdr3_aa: CASRTGWNSPLHF

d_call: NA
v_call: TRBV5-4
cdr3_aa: CASSLDLLTDTQYF

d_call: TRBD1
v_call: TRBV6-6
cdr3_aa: CASSYGKTGRDGYTF

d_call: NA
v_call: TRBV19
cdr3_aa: CASAQTGVNEKLFF

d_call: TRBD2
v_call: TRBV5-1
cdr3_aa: CASSPLAGANTGELFF

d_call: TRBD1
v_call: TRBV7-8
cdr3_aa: CASSLGDDRGQGYTF

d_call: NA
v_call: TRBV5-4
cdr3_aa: CASSLENTQYF

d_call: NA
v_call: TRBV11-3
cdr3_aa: CASSLGSDGGGGETQYF

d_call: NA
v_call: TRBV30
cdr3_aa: CAWIAGTEAFF

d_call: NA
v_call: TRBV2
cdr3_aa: CASSRFLGGNNEQFF

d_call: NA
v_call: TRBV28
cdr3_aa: CASGSGVHEQFF

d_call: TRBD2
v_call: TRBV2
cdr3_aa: CASTIGLARKSYNEQFF

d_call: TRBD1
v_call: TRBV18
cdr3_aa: CASSPDQGADEKLFF

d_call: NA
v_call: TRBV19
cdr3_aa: CASSIVNNEQFF

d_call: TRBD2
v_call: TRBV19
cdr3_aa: CASSTGTSVYNEQFF

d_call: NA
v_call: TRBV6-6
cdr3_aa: CASRSQGLGPQHF

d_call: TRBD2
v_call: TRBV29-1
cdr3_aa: CSVAWTSPNEQFF

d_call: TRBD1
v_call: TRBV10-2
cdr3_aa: CASTSGQGGLDSPLHF

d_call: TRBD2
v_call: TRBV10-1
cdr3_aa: CASSEGTSGRTDTQYF

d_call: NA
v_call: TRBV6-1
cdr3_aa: CASSRVSRTDTQYF

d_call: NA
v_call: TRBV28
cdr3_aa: CASSLIYSNQPQHF

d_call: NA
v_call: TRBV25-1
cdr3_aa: CASSRRGYGYTF

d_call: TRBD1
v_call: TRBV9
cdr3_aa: CASSTREGAFTEPLGNTIYF

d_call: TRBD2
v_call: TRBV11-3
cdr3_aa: CASSLGLAVGDTDTQYF

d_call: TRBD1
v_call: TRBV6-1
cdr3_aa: CASSDPSGGRYTGELFF